Listed below are T cell receptor beta chains from one sample, sequenced in a study of blood T cell repertoires in COVID-19. Method: immunoSEQ multiplex PCR; TCRdb's copy keeps in-frame clones and lacks some. The repertoire has under 300,000 clones, 89% of them found once; the top ten carry 4% to 5%. Sequenced: peripheral blood. The source is a woman aged 40 to 55 who had recovered from COVID-19. Each CDR3 is given with its conserved first and last residue. D genes are given only for firm matches. Clone size, where shown, is once, few, many, or a class for clones that have expanded.

d_call j_call clone_size v_call cdr3_aa cdr3_nt
TRBD1 TRBJ2-3 - TRBV10-3 CAISELGQGTDTQYF TGTGCCATCAGTGAACTAGGACAGGGCACAGATACGCAGTATTTT
TRBD2 TRBJ2-5 - TRBV27 CASSFIRSGGAETQYF TGTGCCAGCAGTTTCATACGCAGCGGGGGGGCAGAGACCCAGTACTTC
TRBD1 TRBJ2-2 - TRBV10-3 CAISGDRGSTGELFF TGTGCCATCAGTGGTGACAGGGGGAGCACCGGGGAGCTGTTTTTT
- TRBJ2-3 - TRBV27 CASSIGGDTQYF TGTGCCAGCAGTATAGGGGGAGATACGCAGTATTTT
- TRBJ1-1 - TRBV19 CASRIVARNTEAFF TGTGCCAGTAGGATAGTAGCTAGGAACACTGAAGCTTTCTTT
- TRBJ1-5 - TRBV28 CASSETGLTGQPQHF TGTGCCAGCAGTGAAACAGGGTTAACGGGTCAGCCCCAGCATTTT
- TRBJ1-5 once TRBV19 CATARSSNQPQHF TGTGCCACCGCCCGGAGTAGCAATCAGCCCCAGCATTTT
TRBD1 TRBJ2-7 - TRBV5-6 CASSLRQGLIYEQYF TGTGCCAGCAGCCTAAGACAGGGGTTGATCTACGAGCAGTACTTC
- TRBJ2-2 - TRBV3-1/TRBV3-2 CASSQERTASNTGELFF TGTGCCAGCAGCCAAGAAAGGACAGCCTCGAACACCGGGGAGCTGTTTTTT
TRBD1 TRBJ1-2 - TRBV27 CASRILTGGYGYTF TGTGCCAGCAGGATTCTGACAGGGGGATATGGCTACACCTTC
- TRBJ1-2 once TRBV4-3 CASSQDQGTFYGYTF TGCGCCAGCAGCCAAGATCAGGGAACTTTCTATGGCTACACCTTC
- TRBJ1-4 - TRBV18 CASSRQATNEKLFF TGTGCCAGCTCACGACAGGCAACTAATGAAAAACTGTTTTTT
- TRBJ1-6 - TRBV5-4 CASSGVRDSPLHF TGTGCCAGCAGCGGAGTCAGGGATTCACCCCTCCACTTT
TRBD1 TRBJ1-2 - TRBV12-3/TRBV12-4 CASSSGRGHGYTF TGTGCCAGCAGTTCAGGCAGGGGGCATGGCTACACCTTC
TRBD2 TRBJ2-7 - TRBV3-1/TRBV3-2 CASSQGLWRGGGEQYF TGTGCCAGCAGCCAAGGTCTATGGCGGGGGGGTGGAGAGCAGTACTTC
- TRBJ1-2 - TRBV7-2 CASSLSPGSTNYGYTF TGTGCCAGCAGCTTAAGTCCAGGGTCGACAAACTATGGCTACACCTTC
TRBD1 TRBJ2-3 - TRBV5-1 CASSATGGWQDTQYF TGCGCCAGCAGCGCGACAGGGGGGTGGCAAGATACGCAGTATTTT
TRBD2 TRBJ2-1 - TRBV19 CASKLAGGWEQFF TGTGCCAGTAAGCTAGCGGGAGGGTGGGAGCAGTTCTTC
- TRBJ2-5 - TRBV5-6 CASSLAGGVGVETQYF TGTGCCAGCAGCTTGGCCGGTGGGGTAGGGGTGGAGACCCAGTACTTC
- TRBJ1-1 - TRBV12-3/TRBV12-4 CASRYQGTTEAFF TGTGCCAGCAGGTACCAGGGGACCACTGAAGCTTTCTTT
- TRBJ1-1 - TRBV11-3 CASGWEPNTEAFF TGTGCCAGCGGCTGGGAGCCGAACACTGAAGCTTTCTTT
TRBD1 TRBJ1-6 - TRBV27 CASRKTGYGSPLHF TGTGCCAGCAGAAAGACAGGGTATGGATCACCCCTCCACTTT
- TRBJ1-2 - TRBV7-8 CASSSDRGTNYGYTF TGTGCCAGCAGCTCCGACCGGGGGACTAACTATGGCTACACCTTC
- TRBJ1-6 - TRBV25-1 CASRPPGANSPLHF TGTGCCAGCAGGCCGCCTGGGGCTAATTCACCCCTCCACTTT
- TRBJ1-2 - TRBV29-1 CSVDNVGGGSYGYTF TGCAGCGTGGATAATGTCGGGGGTGGTAGCTATGGCTACACCTTC
- TRBJ2-7 - TRBV27 CASSLLGGEQYF TGTGCCAGCAGTTTATTGGGCGGGGAGCAGTACTTC
- TRBJ2-3 - TRBV5-4 CASSLGRDTQYF TGTGCCAGCAGCTTGGGCCGGGATACGCAGTATTTT
- TRBJ1-6 - TRBV3-1/TRBV3-2 CASSLKFSSSPLHF TGTGCCAGCAGCCTGAAGTTTAGTAGTTCACCCCTCCACTTT
- TRBJ2-3 - TRBV4-1 CASSPVPGDTQYF TGCGCCAGCAGCCCCGTTCCCGGTGATACGCAGTATTTT